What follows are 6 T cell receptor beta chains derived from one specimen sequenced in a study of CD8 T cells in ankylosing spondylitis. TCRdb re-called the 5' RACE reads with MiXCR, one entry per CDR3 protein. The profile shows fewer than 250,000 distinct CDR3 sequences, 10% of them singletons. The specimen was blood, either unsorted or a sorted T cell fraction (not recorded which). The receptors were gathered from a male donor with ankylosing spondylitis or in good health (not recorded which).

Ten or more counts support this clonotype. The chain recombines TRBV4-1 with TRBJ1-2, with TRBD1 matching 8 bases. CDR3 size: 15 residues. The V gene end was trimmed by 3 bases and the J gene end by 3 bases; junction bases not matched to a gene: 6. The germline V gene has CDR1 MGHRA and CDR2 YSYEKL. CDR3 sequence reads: CASSHPPTGDYGYTF. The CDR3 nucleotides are TGCGCCAGCAGCCATCCCCCGACAGGGGACTATGGCTACACCTTC.

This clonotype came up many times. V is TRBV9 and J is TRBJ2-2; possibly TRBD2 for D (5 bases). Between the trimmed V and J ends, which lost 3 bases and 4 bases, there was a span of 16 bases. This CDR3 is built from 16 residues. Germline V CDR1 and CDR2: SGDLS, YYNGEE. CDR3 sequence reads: CASSARLQGGTGELFF. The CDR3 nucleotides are TGTGCCAGCAGCGCCCGCTTGCAAGGAGGCACCGGGGAGCTGTTTTTT.

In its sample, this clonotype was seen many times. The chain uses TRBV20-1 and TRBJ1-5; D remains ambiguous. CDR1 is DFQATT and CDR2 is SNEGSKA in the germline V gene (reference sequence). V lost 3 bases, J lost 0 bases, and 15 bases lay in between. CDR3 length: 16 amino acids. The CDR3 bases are TGCAGTGCTAGGGACGTCATCCGAGGTAGCAATCAGCCCCAGCATTTT. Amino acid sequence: CSARDVIRGSNQPQHF.

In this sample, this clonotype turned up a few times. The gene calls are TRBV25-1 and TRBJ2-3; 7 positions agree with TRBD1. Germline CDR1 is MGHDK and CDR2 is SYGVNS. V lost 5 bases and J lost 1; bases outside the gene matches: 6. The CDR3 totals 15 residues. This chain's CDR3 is CASSTQGKGTDTQYF. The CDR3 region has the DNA TGTGCCAGCAGTACACAGGGGAAGGGCACAGATACGCAGTATTTT. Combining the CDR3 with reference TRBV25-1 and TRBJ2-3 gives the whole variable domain EADIYQTPRYLVIGTGKKITLECSQTMGHDKMYWYQQDPGMELHLIHYSYGVNSTEKGDLSSESTVSRIRTEHFPLTLESARPSHTSQYLCASSTQGKGTDTQYFGPGTRLTVL.

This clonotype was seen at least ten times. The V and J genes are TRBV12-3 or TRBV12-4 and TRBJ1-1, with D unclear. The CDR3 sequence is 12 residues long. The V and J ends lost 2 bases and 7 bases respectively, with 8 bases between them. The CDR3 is CASSLLPGEAFF. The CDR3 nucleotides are TGTGCCAGCAGTTTACTTCCGGGTGAAGCTTTCTTT.

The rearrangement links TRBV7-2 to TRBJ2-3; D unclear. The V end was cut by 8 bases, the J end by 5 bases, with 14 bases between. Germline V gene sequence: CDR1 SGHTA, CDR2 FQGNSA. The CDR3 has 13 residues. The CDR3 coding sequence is TGTGCCAGCGCGGCTAGTAGAGTAGATACGCAGTATTTT. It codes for CASAASRVDTQYF. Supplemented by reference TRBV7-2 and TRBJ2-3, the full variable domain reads GAGVSQSPSNKVTEKGKDVELRCDPISGHTALYWYRQSLGQGLEFLIYFQGNSAPDKSGLPSDRFSAERTGGSVSTLTIQRTQQEDSAVYLCASAASRVDTQYFGPGTRLTVL.